This TCR beta chain was profiled in a study of CD8+CD57+ T cells in acquired aplastic anemia. Background on the study: The sorted CD4+ and CD8+ cells yielded an average approximately 3.2 ug of DNA. Whole-study results and caveats: In common between the patients and the controls were approximately 30 CD8+ CDR3 sequences. A significant difference in CD8+ Simpson's diversity between patients and controls was not found.

Genomic DNA, serving as template, underwent TCR beta VDJ and CDR3 profiling. Each CDR3 protein is one row after TCRdb ran MiXCR on the reads. The table lists about 98,000 distinct CDR3 sequences, 55% to 75% of them singletons. The authors sequenced patients whose flow cytometry had shown CD8+CD57+ cell expansion. All participating patients were living with severe acquired aplastic anemia. To note about this clonotype: Antigen unknown.

The source is a human donor with aplastic anemia. Sequenced: sorted CD4+, CD8+, or CD8+CD57+ T cells (not recorded which) from PBMCs.

The CDR3 coding sequence is TGTGCCAGCACGTCGAGCAGGAGCCTCTATGGCTACACCTTC. This encodes CASTSSRSLYGYTF. The V call is TRBV2, the J call TRBJ1-2, with no clear D. Trimming cost V 7 bases and J 4 bases, with 16 bases left between them. The CDR3 runs 14 residues. Germline-derived CDR1 and CDR2 are SNHLY and FYNNEI.